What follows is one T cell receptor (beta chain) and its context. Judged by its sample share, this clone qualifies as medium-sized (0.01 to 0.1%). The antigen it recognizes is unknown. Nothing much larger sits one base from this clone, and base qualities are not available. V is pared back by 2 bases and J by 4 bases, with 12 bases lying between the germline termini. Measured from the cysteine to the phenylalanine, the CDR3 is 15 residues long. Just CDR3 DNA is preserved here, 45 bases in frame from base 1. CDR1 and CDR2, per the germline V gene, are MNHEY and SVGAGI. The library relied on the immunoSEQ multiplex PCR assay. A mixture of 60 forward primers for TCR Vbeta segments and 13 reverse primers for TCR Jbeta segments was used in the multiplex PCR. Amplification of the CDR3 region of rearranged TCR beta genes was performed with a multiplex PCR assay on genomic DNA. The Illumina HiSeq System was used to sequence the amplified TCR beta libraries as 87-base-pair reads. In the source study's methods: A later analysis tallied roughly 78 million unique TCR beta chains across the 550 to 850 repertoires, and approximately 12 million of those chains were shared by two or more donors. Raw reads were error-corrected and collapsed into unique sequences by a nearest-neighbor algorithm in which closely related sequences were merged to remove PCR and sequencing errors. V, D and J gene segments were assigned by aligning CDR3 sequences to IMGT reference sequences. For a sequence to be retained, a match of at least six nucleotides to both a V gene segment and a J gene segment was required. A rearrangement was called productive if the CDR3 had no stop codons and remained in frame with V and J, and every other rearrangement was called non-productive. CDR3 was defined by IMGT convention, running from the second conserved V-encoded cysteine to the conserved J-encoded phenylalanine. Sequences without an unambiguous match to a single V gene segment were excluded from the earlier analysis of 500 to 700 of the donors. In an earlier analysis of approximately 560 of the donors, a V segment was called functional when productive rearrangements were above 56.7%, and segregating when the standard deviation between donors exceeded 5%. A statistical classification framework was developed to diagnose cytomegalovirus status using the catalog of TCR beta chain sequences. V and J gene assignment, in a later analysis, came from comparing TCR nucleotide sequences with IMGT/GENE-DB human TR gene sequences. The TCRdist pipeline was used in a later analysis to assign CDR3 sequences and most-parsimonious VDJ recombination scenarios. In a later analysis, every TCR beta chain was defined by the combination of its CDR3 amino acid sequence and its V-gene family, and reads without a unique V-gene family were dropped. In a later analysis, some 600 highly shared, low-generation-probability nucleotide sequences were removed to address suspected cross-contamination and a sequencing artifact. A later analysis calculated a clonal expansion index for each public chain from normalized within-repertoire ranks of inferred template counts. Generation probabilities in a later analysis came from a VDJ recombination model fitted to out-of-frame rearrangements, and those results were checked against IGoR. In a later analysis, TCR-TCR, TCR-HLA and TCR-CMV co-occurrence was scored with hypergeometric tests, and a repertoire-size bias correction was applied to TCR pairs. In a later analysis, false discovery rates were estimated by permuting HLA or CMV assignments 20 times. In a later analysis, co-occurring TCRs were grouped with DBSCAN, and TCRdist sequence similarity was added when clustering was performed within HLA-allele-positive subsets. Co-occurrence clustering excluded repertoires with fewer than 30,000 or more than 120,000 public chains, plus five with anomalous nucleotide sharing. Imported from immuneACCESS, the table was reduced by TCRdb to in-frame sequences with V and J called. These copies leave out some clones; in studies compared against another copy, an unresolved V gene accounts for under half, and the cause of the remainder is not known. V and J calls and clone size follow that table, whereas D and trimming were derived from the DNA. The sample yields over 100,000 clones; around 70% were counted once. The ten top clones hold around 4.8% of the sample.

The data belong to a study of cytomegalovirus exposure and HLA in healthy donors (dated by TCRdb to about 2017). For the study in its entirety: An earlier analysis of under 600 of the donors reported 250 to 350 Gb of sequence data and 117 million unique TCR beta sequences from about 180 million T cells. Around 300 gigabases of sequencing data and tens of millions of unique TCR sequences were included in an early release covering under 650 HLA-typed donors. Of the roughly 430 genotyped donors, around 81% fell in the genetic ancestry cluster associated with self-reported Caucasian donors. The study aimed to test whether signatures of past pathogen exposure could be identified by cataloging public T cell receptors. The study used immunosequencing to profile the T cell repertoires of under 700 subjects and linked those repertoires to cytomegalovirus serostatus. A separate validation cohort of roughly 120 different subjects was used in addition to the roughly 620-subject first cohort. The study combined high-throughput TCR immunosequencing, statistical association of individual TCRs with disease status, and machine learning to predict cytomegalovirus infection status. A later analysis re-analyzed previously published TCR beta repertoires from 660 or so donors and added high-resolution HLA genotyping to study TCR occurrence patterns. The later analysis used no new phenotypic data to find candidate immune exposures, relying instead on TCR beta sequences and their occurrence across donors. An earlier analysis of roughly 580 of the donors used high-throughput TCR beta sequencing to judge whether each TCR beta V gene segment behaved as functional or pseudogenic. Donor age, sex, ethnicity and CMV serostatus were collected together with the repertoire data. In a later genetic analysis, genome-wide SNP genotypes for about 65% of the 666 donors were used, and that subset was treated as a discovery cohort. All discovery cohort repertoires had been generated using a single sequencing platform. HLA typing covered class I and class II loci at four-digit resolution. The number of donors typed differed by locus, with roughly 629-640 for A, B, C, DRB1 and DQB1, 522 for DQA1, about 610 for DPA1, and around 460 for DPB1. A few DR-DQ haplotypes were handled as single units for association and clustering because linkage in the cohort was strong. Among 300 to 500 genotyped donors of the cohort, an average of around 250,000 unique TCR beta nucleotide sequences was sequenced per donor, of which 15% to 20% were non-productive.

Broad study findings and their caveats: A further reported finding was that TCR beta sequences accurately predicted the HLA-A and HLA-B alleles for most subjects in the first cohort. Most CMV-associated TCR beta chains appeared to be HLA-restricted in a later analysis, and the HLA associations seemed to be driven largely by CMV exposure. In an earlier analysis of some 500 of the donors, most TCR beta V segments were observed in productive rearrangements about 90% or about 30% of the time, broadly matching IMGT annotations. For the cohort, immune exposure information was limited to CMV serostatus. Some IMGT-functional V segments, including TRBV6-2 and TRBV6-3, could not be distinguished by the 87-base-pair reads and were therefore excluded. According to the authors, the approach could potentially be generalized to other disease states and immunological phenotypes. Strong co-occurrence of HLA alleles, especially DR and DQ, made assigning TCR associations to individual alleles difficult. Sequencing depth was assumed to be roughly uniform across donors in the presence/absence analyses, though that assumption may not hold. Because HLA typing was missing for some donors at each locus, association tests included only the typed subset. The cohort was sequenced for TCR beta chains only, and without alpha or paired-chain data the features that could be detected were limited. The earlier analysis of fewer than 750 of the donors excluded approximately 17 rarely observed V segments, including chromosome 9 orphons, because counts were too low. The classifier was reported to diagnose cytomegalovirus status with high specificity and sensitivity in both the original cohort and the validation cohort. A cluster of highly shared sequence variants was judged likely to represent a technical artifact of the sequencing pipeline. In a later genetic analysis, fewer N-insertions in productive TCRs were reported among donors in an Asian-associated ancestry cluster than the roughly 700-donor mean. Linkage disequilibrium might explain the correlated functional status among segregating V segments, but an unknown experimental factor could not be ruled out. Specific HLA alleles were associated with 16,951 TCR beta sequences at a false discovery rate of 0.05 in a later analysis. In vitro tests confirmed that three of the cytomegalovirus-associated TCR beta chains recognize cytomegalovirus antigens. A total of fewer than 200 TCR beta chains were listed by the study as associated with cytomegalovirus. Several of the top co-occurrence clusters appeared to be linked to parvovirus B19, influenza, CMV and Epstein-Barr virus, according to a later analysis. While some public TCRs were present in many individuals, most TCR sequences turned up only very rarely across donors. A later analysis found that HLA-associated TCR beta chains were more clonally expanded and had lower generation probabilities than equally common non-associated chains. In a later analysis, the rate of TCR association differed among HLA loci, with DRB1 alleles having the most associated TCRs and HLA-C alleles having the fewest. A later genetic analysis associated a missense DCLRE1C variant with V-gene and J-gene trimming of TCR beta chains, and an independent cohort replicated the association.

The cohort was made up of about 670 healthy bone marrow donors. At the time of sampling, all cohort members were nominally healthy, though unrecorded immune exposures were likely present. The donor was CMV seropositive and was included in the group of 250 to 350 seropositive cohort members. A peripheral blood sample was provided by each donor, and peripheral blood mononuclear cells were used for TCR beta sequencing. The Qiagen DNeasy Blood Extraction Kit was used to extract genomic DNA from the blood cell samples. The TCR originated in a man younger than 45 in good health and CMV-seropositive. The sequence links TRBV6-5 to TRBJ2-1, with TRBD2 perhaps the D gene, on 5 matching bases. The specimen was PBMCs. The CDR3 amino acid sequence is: CASSYDERRYNEQFF. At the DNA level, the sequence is TGTGCCAGCAGTTACGACGAGCGGAGGTACAATGAGCAGTTCTTC.